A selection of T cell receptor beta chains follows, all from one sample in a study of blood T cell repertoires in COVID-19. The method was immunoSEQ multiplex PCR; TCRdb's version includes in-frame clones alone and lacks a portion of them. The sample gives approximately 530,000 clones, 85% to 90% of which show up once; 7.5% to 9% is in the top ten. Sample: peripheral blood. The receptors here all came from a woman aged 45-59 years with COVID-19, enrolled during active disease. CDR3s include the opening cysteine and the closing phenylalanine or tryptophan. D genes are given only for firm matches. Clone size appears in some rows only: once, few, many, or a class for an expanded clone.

TGTGCCAGCAGTTCAGCGTCTGGATCCTACGAGCAGTACTTC CASSSASGSYEQYF TRBV6-5 - - TRBJ2-7
TGTGCCTGGACACGACAGGTAGACACAGATACGCAGTATTTT CAWTRQVDTDTQYF TRBV30 - - TRBJ2-3
TGTGCTAGTGGTTCCGGGAATGCCCCTTTTGAAGCTTTCTTT CASGSGNAPFEAFF TRBV12-5 - - TRBJ1-1
TGTGCCACCCTCTCGCGAGATAACTATGGCTACACCTTC CATLSRDNYGYTF TRBV6-5 once - TRBJ1-2
TGTGCCAGCTCCCAAGGGGCCTCTGGAAACACCATATATTTT CASSQGASGNTIYF TRBV27 - - TRBJ1-3
TGTGCCAGTCATCATCGATCGCGAACAGATACGCAGTATTTT CASHHRSRTDTQYF TRBV19 - - TRBJ2-3
TGTGCCAGCAGCTTAGTGGCCAGTGAAGCTTTCTTT CASSLVASEAFF TRBV7-2 - - TRBJ1-1
TGTGCCAGCAGTTTATGGGGAGGGACCTACGAGCAGTACTTC CASSLWGGTYEQYF TRBV27 - TRBD2 TRBJ2-7
TGCGCCAGCAGCCAAGTTCAGAAGCGGGGGGGCCTAAGGGAGCAGTACTTC CASSQVQKRGGLREQYF TRBV4-1 - TRBD2 TRBJ2-7
TGTGCCAGCTCACCACGCGTAACAGGTCCCGAAGGACTGTTTTTT CASSPRVTGPEGLFF TRBV18 - - TRBJ1-4
TGTGCCAGCAGCTTCGGACTGCCCACAGATACGCAGTATTTT CASSFGLPTDTQYF TRBV7-3 - - TRBJ2-3
TGTGCCAGCAGCCAAGAATCCCGGGGAGAGACCCAGTACTTC CASSQESRGETQYF TRBV3-1/TRBV3-2 - - TRBJ2-5
TGTGCCCGGGGAGCTAGCGGGGGGTTCAACACCGGGGAGCTGTTTTTT CARGASGGFNTGELFF TRBV30 - TRBD2 TRBJ2-2
TGTGCCAGCAGCCCAACAGGGAATCAGCCCCAGCATTTT CASSPTGNQPQHF TRBV6-2/TRBV6-3 - - TRBJ1-5
TGTGCCACCAGCCGATTCTCCCTTCAGGGCCAGCCCCAGCATTTT CATSRFSLQGQPQHF TRBV15 - - TRBJ1-5
TGTGCCATCAGCGACCTAGGGGATGCGCAGTACTTC CAISDLGDAQYF TRBV10-3 - - TRBJ2-7
TGTGCCAGCAGCCTGACAGGGGTGGGGGAGACCCAGTACTTC CASSLTGVGETQYF TRBV14 - TRBD1 TRBJ2-5
TGTCCCCGTGGGGCGCGGGGTACTGAAGCTTTCTTT CPRGARGTEAFF TRBV5-6 - - TRBJ1-1
TGTGCCAGCATGGCCAGGGGGGACTATGGCTACACCTTC CASMARGDYGYTF TRBV5-4 - TRBD1 TRBJ1-2
TGTGCCAGCAAGCTCCAATACGAGCAGTACTTC CASKLQYEQYF TRBV6-5 - - TRBJ2-7
TGTGCCAGCAGCTTAGGGGTACAGGGAGCCATATATTTT CASSLGVQGAIYF TRBV11-2 - - TRBJ1-3
TGTGCCAGCAGCTCCCGCCGAGGGAGCTATGGCTACACCTTC CASSSRRGSYGYTF TRBV3-1/TRBV3-2 - - TRBJ1-2
TGTGCCAGCTCGATCGGGGGTGGGAACACTGAAGCTTTCTTT CASSIGGGNTEAFF TRBV2 - - TRBJ1-1
TGCGCCAGCAGCACCGGCGACAGGGGCAGGGAAAAACTGTTTTTT CASSTGDRGREKLFF TRBV5-1 - TRBD1 TRBJ1-4
TGTGCCAGCTCACCAGGGACAGGGGGCCCTTCACCCCTCCACTTT CASSPGTGGPSPLHF TRBV18 - TRBD1 TRBJ1-6
TGTGCCAGCCGAGCAGCTATGACAGACGCGAACACCGGGGAGCTGTTTTTT CASRAAMTDANTGELFF TRBV7-8 - - TRBJ2-2
TGTACTTCAGGCCGTTCTGGGGCCAACGTCCTGACTTTC CTSGRSGANVLTF TRBV2 - - TRBJ2-6
TGCGCCAGCAGCGGATTAGCGGGGGGCTCCTACGAGCAGTACTTC CASSGLAGGSYEQYF TRBV5-1 - TRBD2 TRBJ2-7
TGTGCCAGCAGTGTTATGGGGGGTACAGATACGCAGTATTTT CASSVMGGTDTQYF TRBV25-1 - - TRBJ2-3
TGTGCCTGGAGTGTTGCGGGGCCCAACATTCAGTACTTC CAWSVAGPNIQYF TRBV30 few - TRBJ2-4
TGTGCCACCAGCAGAGCTCCGGGGGGGGCAGCAACTAATGAAAAACTGTTTTTT CATSRAPGGAATNEKLFF TRBV15 - - TRBJ1-4
TGTGCCAGTAGTGCACGACGGGACAGCAACTCTGGAAACACCATATATTTT CASSARRDSNSGNTIYF TRBV19 once TRBD1 TRBJ1-3
TGTGCCAGCAGCCCCGGGAGGGGGGCTCAGTACGAGCAGTACTTC CASSPGRGAQYEQYF TRBV5-4 few TRBD2 TRBJ2-7
TGTGCCAGCAGCCTACAGGGTAGTGAAAAACTGTTTTTT CASSLQGSEKLFF TRBV3-1/TRBV3-2 - - TRBJ1-4
TGTGCCAGCAGCCCCGCGAGCGGGGGGGCCTACAATGAGCAGTTCTTC CASSPASGGAYNEQFF TRBV7-9 - TRBD2 TRBJ2-1
TGTGCCAGCAGCTCCTGGACAGGTTCCTTCCAGGGAGGCTACACCTTC CASSSWTGSFQGGYTF TRBV11-2 - TRBD1 TRBJ1-2
TGTGCCAGCAGTGAAGGGGCCTCACCCCTCCACTTT CASSEGASPLHF TRBV25-1 - - TRBJ1-6
TGCGCCAGCAGCTTGGGGGACAGACGCACAGATACGCAGTATTTT CASSLGDRRTDTQYF TRBV5-1 - TRBD1 TRBJ2-3
TGTGCCAGCGGTTGGGGGGGCAATCAGCCCCAGCATTTT CASGWGGNQPQHF TRBV3-1/TRBV3-2 - - TRBJ1-5
TGTGCCAGCAGCCCTCACGGACTAGCGGGGGGTAGCACAGATACGCAGTATTTT CASSPHGLAGGSTDTQYF TRBV28 - TRBD2 TRBJ2-3
TGTGCCAGCAGTGAGGACAGGAACTATGGCTACACCTTC CASSEDRNYGYTF TRBV27 - TRBD1 TRBJ1-2
TGTGCCAGCAGCCTCTCAGGGGGTCAGGGTGGGACAGATACGCAGTATTTT CASSLSGGQGGTDTQYF TRBV28 - TRBD1 TRBJ2-3
TGTGCCAGCAGTAACCCGGGACAGGGAGCTGGCGGCTACACCTTC CASSNPGQGAGGYTF TRBV25-1 - TRBD1 TRBJ1-2
TGTGCCAGCAGCTTAACAGGGATCACTGAAGCTTTCTTT CASSLTGITEAFF TRBV11-2 - - TRBJ1-1
TGCGCCAGCAGCTTGGAGGGGGACAGTTTTAACTATGGCTACACCTTC CASSLEGDSFNYGYTF TRBV5-1 - TRBD1 TRBJ1-2
TGTGCCAGCAGCTTACTAGTTACGGATTCACCCCTCCACTTT CASSLLVTDSPLHF TRBV7-3 - - TRBJ1-6
TGTGCCAGCAGTGACCAAAATGAAAAACTGTTTTTT CASSDQNEKLFF TRBV6-1 - - TRBJ1-4
TGTGCCAGCAGACCGGGACTAGCGGGGGATACGCAGTATTTT CASRPGLAGDTQYF TRBV11-2 once TRBD2 TRBJ2-3
TGCAGCGGACTGTCTACGTGGAACACTGAAGCTTTCTTT CSGLSTWNTEAFF TRBV29-1 - - TRBJ1-1
TGTGCCAGCAGCCAGGGGACCGGGAGGACTGAAGCTTTCTTT CASSQGTGRTEAFF TRBV3-1/TRBV3-2 once - TRBJ1-1
TGTGCCTGGAAGAAGGGGGCAGGGCCTACCTACGAGCAGTACTTC CAWKKGAGPTYEQYF TRBV30 - TRBD1 TRBJ2-7
TGTGCCAGCAGTTTTATCCAGGGTGGGGGCTACACCTTC CASSFIQGGGYTF TRBV28 - - TRBJ1-2
TGTGCCAGCAGCTTGGAGGGACAGGGTTTTTTCGGCTACACCTTC CASSLEGQGFFGYTF TRBV5-8 - TRBD1 TRBJ1-2
TGTGCCAGCAGCTTAGGAGGCCTAGCTAACTATGGCTACACCTTC CASSLGGLANYGYTF TRBV7-9 once - TRBJ1-2
TGCGCCAGCAGCTTGGAGGGGAGCAATCAGCCCCAGCATTTT CASSLEGSNQPQHF TRBV5-1 few - TRBJ1-5
TGTGCCAGCAGCTTGGTGGGCAGGGGTGGCTACACCTTC CASSLVGRGGYTF TRBV5-5 - - TRBJ1-2
TGTGCCAGTAGTATTCCCCGACAGTCACCCCTCCACTTT CASSIPRQSPLHF TRBV19 - - TRBJ1-6
TGTGCCAGCAGTGTCCCCGAGGGGGACGAGCAGTACTTC CASSVPEGDEQYF TRBV12-3/TRBV12-4 - - TRBJ2-7